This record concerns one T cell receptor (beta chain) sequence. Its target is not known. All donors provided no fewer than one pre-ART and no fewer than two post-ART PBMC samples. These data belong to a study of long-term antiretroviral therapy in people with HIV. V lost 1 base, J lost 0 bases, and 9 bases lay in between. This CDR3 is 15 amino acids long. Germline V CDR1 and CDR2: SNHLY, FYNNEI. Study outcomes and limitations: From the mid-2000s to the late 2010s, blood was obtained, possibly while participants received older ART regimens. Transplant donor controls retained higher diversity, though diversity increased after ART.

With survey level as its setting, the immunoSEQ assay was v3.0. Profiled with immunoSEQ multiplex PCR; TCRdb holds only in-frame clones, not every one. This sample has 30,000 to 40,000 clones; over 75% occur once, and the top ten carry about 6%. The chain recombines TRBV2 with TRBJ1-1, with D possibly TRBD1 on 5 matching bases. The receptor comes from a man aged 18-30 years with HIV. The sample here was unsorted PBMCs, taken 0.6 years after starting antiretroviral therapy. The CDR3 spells CASSEGSGMNTEAFF. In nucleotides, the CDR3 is TGTGCCAGCAGTGAAGGTTCAGGGATGAACACTGAAGCTTTCTTT.